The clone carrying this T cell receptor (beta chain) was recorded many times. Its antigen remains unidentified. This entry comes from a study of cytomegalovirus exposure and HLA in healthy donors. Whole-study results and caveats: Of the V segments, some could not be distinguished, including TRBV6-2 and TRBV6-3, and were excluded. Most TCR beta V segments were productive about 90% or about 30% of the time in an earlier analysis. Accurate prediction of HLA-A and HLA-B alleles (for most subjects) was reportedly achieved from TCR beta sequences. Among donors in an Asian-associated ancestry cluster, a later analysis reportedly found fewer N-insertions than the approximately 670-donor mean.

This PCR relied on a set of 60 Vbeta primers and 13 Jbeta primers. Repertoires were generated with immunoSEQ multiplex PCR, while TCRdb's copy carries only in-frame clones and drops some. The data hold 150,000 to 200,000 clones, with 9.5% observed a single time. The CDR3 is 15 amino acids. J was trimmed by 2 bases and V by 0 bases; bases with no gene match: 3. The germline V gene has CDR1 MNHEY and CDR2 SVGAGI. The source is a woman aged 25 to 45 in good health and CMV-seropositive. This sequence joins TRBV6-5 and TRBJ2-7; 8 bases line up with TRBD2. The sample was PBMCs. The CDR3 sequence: CASSYSTSATYEQYF. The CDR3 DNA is TGTGCCAGCAGTTACTCGACTAGCGCTACCTACGAGCAGTACTTC.